This T cell receptor (beta chain) came from a study of T cell responses to AZD1222 COVID-19 vaccine. Study results and caveats: Compared with day 0, the breadth and depth of the Spike-specific TCR repertoire rose significantly after two doses of AZD1222. It should be noted that donors were predominantly white British and more often female, and clonal diversity was possibly underestimated.

Germline values: CDR1 SGHVS, CDR2 FNYEAQ. V was clipped by 4 bases and J by 1 base, with 9 bases between them. There are 14 residues in the CDR3. Some clones are missing from TCRdb's copy, which holds only in-frame ones; the method was immunoSEQ multiplex PCR. The sample carries about 120,000 clones, more than 85% recorded once. Regarding this clone: Its specificity is not known.

This receptor was obtained from an adult in good health. This sequence joins TRBV7-6 and TRBJ2-3, with a tentative D call TRBD2 (6 bases). Specimen: peripheral blood, collected on day 0 of MenACWY control vaccination. The CDR3 DNA follows: TGTGCCAGCAGCTCGGACTATGGCACAGATACGCAGTATTTT. This translates into CASSSDYGTDTQYF.